The clone carrying this TCR beta chain showed up just once. The data originate from a study of blood T cell repertoires in COVID-19. V gave up 0 bases and J gave up 9 bases; unmatched junction bases: 10. This CDR3 has 16 amino acids. In germline, CDR1 is SGHNT, CDR2 YYREEE (reference sequence). Those enrolled in Seattle joined during active infection and were followed longitudinally afterward. Authors' data handling: Cell counts per sample came from amplifying reference gene primers. The data were produced by immunoSEQ multiplex PCR, yet TCRdb's version contains in-frame clones alone and is incomplete. Clone size and V and J calls were adopted from that table, with D and trimming inferred from the DNA. Of approximately 140,000 clones listed, approximately 90% are singletons.

The specimen was peripheral blood. The rearrangement uses TRBV5-4 and TRBJ2-1; TRBD2 matches at 9 bases. This receptor was identified in a young man with COVID-19, enrolled during active disease. CDR3 sequence reads: CASSLVRREGRGEQFF. In nucleotides, the CDR3 is TGTGCCAGCAGCTTGGTCAGGCGGGAGGGCCGGGGTGAGCAGTTCTTC.